These 10 T cell receptor beta chains share one sample of origin, sequenced in a study of CD8 T cells in Susac syndrome. Random-hexamer reverse transcription was applied to roughly 0.5 to 1 ug RNA. TCRdb redid the calling of the immunoSEQ multiplex PCR reads with MiXCR, one entry per CDR3 protein. The table records about 210,000 distinct CDR3 sequences, 95% of them present only once. The sequenced sample was CD4+ T cells from PBMCs. The receptors stem from a human donor with multiple sclerosis.

This clonotype was observed once. V and J are TRBV30 and TRBJ1-5; 9 bases match TRBD1. V lost 3 bases and J lost 5; bases outside the gene matches: 8. This CDR3 is 15 amino acids long. The germline V gene has CDR1 GTSNPN and CDR2 SVGIG (reference sequence). The CDR3 loop reads CAWRERTGVDQPQHF. The CDR3, as DNA: TGTGCCTGGAGGGAGAGGACAGGGGTTGATCAGCCCCAGCATTTT.

The V and J genes are TRBV20-1 and TRBJ2-5, with D maybe TRBD1 (5 bases). This CDR3 region has 10 residues. V lost 3 bases and J 11 bases, leaving 10 bases between the germline ends. In germline, CDR1 is DFQATT, CDR2 SNEGSKA (reference sequence). The CDR3 nucleotides are TGCAGTGCTAGTACGGCAGGGCAGTACTTC. Its translation is CSASTAGQYF.

This chain links TRBV29-1 with TRBJ1-1, with D uncertain. Trimming removed 6 bases at V and 0 bases at J, with 8 bases between. The CDR3 has 12 residues. Germline V gives CDR1 SQVTM, CDR2 ANQGSEA. The CDR3 here is CSVGEMNTEAFF. CDR3 DNA sequence: TGCAGCGTCGGCGAGATGAACACTGAAGCTTTCTTT. Combining the CDR3 with reference TRBV29-1 and TRBJ1-1 gives the whole variable domain SAVISQKPSRDICQRGTSLTIQCQVDSQVTMMFWYRQQPGQSLTLIATANQGSEATYESGFVIDKFPISRPNLTFSTLTVSNMSPEDSSIYLCSVGEMNTEAFFGQGTRLTVV.

The chain uses TRBV3-1 and TRBJ2-7; no firm D call. Trimming pared 6 bases from V and 2 bases from J, leaving 11 bases between. Per germline, CDR1 LGHDT and CDR2 YNNKEL (reference sequence). This CDR3 has 13 amino acids. CDR3 in DNA: TGTGCCAGCAGTCGGTCAGGAACCTACGAGCAGTACTTC. Its translation: CASSRSGTYEQYF.

V usage is TRBV20-1 and J usage is TRBJ1-3; D unresolved. Germline CDR1 reads DFQATT; CDR2 reads SNEGSKA (reference sequence). This CDR3 is built from 14 residues. V lost 6 bases and J 0 bases, leaving 12 bases between the germline ends. The DNA for the CDR3 is TGCAGTGCCCACTCGTGGGGCTCTGGAAACACCATATATTTT. Protein product: CSAHSWGSGNTIYF.

V and J are TRBV28 and TRBJ2-1, with D possibly matching TRBD1 (6 bases). V was trimmed by 9 bases and J by 6 bases, leaving 21 bases between them. The CDR3 length is 15 residues. CDR1 MDHEN and CDR2 SYDVKM come from the germline V gene. The CDR3, as DNA: TGTGCCAGAACAGGGTATCCATTGTTAACCAATGAGCAGTTCTTC. This codes for CARTGYPLLTNEQFF. Looking up the rest from reference TRBV28 and TRBJ2-1 gives the full variable domain: DVKVTQSSRYLVKRTGEKVFLECVQDMDHENMFWYRQDPGLGLRLIYFSYDVKMKEKGDIPEGYSVSREKKERFSLILESASTNQTSMYLCARTGYPLLTNEQFFGPGTRLTVL.

The chain couples TRBV3-1 to TRBJ2-3; D could derive from TRBD1 or TRBD2 (5 bases each). The CDR3 is 15 amino acids. Trimming removed 6 bases at V and 1 base at J, with 14 bases between. Looked up from germline, CDR1 is LGHDT and CDR2 is YNNKEL (reference sequence). The CDR3 bases are TGTGCCAGCAGTCTAGGGACCCGCCGCACAGATACGCAGTATTTT. Translating gives CASSLGTRRTDTQYF.

This chain joins TRBV30 and TRBJ2-2, with 7 bases lining up with TRBD1. Trimming removed 2 bases from V and 5 bases from J; junction bases left unmatched: 8. CDR1 and CDR2 from the germline V gene are GTSNPN and SVGIG (reference sequence). The CDR3 sequence is 15 residues long. The CDR3 DNA reads as TGTGCCTGGAGTCCATCGGGGACAGCAACCGGGGAGCTGTTTTTT. Its protein is CAWSPSGTATGELFF.

In this sample, this clonotype turned up once. The chain joins TRBV28 to TRBJ1-5, with TRBD1 identical over 8 bases. Germline lookup yields CDR1 MDHEN and CDR2 SYDVKM. V lost 7 bases and J lost 5; bases outside the gene matches: 13. This CDR3 comprises 16 residues. The CDR3 nucleotides read TGTGCCAGCACGGGGGGACAGGCTAAACGAGATCAGCCCCAGCATTTT. Translating it yields CASTGGQAKRDQPQHF.

This rearrangement joins TRBV6-5 to TRBJ2-3; D is undetermined. Germline lookup yields CDR1 MNHEY and CDR2 SVGAGI. The CDR3 is 11 amino acids. The V gene lost 7 bases and the J gene lost 4 bases, with 6 bases spanning the gap. The CDR3 sequence is CASKAADTQYF. The CDR3, as DNA: TGTGCCAGCAAGGCGGCAGATACGCAGTATTTT.